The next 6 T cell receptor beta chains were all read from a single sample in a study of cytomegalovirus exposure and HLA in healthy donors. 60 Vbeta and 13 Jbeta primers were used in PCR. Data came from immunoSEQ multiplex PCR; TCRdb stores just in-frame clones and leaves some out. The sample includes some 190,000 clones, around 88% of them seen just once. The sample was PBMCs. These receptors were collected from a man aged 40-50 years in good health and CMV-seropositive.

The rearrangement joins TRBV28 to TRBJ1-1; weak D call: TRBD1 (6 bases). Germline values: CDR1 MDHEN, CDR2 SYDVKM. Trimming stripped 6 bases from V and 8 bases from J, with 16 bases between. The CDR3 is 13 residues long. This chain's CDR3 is CASSAMTGREAFF. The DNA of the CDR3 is TGTGCCAGCAGCGCCATGACAGGCCGAGAAGCTTTCTTT.

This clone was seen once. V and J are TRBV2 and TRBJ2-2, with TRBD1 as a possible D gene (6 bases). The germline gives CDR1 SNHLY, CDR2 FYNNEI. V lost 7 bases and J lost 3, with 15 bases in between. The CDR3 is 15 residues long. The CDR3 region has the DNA TGTGCCAGCACCGCAGGGACACACGACACCGGGGAGCTGTTTTTT. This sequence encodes CASTAGTHDTGELFF.

CDR3 bases: TGCGCCAGCACCTCAGTAGGAGGTACGCAGTATTTT. It encodes CASTSVGGTQYF. The chain couples TRBV10-1 to TRBJ2-3; TRBD2 might be the D (5 bases). CDR1 is WNHNN, CDR2 SYGVQD, per germline (reference sequence). The CDR3 extends over 12 amino acids. Deletions cut 7 bases from V and 8 bases from J, with 13 bases between.

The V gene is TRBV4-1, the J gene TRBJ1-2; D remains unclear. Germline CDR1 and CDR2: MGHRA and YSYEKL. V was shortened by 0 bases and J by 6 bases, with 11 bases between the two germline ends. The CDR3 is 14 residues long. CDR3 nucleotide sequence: TGCGCCAGCAGCCAAGATCGTTTTACTCATGGCTACACCTTC. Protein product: CASSQDRFTHGYTF.

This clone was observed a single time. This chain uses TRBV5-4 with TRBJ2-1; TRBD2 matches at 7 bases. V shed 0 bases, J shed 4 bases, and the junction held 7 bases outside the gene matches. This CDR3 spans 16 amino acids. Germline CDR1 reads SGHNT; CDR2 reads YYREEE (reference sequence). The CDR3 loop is CASSLEGSGRYNEQFF. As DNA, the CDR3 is TGTGCCAGCAGCTTGGAAGGTAGCGGGCGGTACAATGAGCAGTTCTTC.

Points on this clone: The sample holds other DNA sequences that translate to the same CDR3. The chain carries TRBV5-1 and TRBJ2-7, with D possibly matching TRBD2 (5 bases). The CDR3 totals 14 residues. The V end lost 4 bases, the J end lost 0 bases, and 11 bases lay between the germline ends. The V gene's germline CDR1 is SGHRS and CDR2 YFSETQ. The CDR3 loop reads CASSLVAGSYEQYF. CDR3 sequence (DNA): TGCGCCAGCAGCCTTGTGGCGGGCTCCTACGAGCAGTACTTC.